A single sample gave rise to the 5 T cell receptor beta chains below, sequenced in a study of blood T cell repertoires in COVID-19. Clones were read by immunoSEQ multiplex PCR, and TCRdb kept only the in-frame ones, dropping some. This repertoire shows 150,000 or so clones, more than 70% found once; its top ten account for approximately 7%. Input material: peripheral blood. These receptors all come from a man aged 45-65 years with active or convalescent COVID-19.

The rearrangement joins TRBV30 to TRBJ2-3; TRBD2 aligns across 9 bases. This CDR3 spans 15 amino acids. Trimming at V came to 4 bases and at J to 0 bases, leaving 5 bases not matched to a gene. CDR1 is GTSNPN, CDR2 SVGIG, per germline (reference sequence). The CDR3 DNA follows: TGTGCCTGGACTGGAGCGGGAGGTAGCACAGATACGCAGTATTTT. Translated: CAWTGAGGSTDTQYF.

The chain employs TRBV6-5 and TRBJ2-7; a possible D gene is TRBD1 (6 bases). CDR3 length equals 13 residues. The ends were cut back, 7 bases at V and 2 bases at J, with 12 bases in the middle. CDR1 and CDR2 from the germline V gene are MNHEY and SVGAGI. The CDR3 protein is CASIFGTTYEQYF. CDR3 sequence (DNA): TGTGCCAGCATTTTCGGGACAACCTACGAGCAGTACTTC.

The chain uses TRBV5-4 and TRBJ2-1; TRBD2 is a possible D gene (6 bases). Trimming shortened V by 4 bases and J by 9 bases, and 11 bases separated the two germline ends. Germline loops: CDR1 SGHNT, CDR2 YYREEE (reference sequence). The CDR3 is 12 residues long. This CDR3 reads CASSRRAGEQFF. The CDR3 region has the DNA TGTGCCAGCAGCCGGAGGGCCGGTGAGCAGTTCTTC.

Here the CDR3 reads CASWDRGVSNSPLHF. CDR3 in DNA: TGTGCCAGCTGGGACAGGGGAGTATCTAATTCACCCCTCCACTTT. The rearrangement joins TRBV6-5 to TRBJ1-6; 10 nucleotides line up with TRBD1. Germline V gene data show CDR1 as MNHEY and CDR2 as SVGAGI. V lost 8 bases and J lost 6; bases outside the gene matches: 7. CDR3 length equals 15 residues.

The chain employs TRBV5-1 and TRBJ2-5, with 8 bases identical to TRBD2. Germline V gives CDR1 SGHRS, CDR2 YFSETQ. Germline trimming cut 0 bases from V and 1 base from J; bases unmatched to any gene: 5. The CDR3 totals 16 residues. The CDR3 DNA reads TGCGCCAGCAGCTTGGGGGCGGGGGGAACCCAAGAGACCCAGTACTTC. Translated, it gives CASSLGAGGTQETQYF. The whole variable domain, filled in from reference TRBV5-1 and TRBJ2-5, reads KAGVTQTPRYLIKTRGQQVTLSCSPISGHRSVSWYQQTPGQGLQFLFEYFSETQRNKGNFPGRFSGRQFSNSRSEMNVSTLELGDSALYLCASSLGAGGTQETQYFGPGTRLLVL.